This T cell receptor (beta chain) was recovered during a study of T cell changes during pregnancy in multiple sclerosis. The CDR3 consists of 15 residues. With 5 bases removed from V and 3 bases from J, the gap between germline ends came to 17 bases. Germline CDR1 SGHVS, CDR2 FQNEAQ. Clones were sequenced by immunoSEQ multiplex PCR, and TCRdb holds only the in-frame ones, with some missing. Of roughly 110,000 clones listed, about 90% are singletons. This sequence originates from a female donor with multiple sclerosis, enrolled in a pregnancy study. Material: peripheral blood, obtained before pregnancy. The chain has TRBV7-8 and TRBJ2-7; D possibly corresponds to TRBD1 (5 bases). CDR3 sequence (DNA): TGTGCCAGCAGCACCACCGACAGAGGCGGCTACGAGCAGTACTTC. Translating it yields CASSTTDRGGYEQYF. Full variable domain (missing parts from reference TRBV7-8 and TRBJ2-7): GAGVSQSPRYKVAKRGQDVALRCDPISGHVSLFWYQQALGQGPEFLTYFQNEAQLDKSGLPSDRFFAERPEGSVSTLKIQRTQQEDSAVYLCASSTTDRGGYEQYFGPGTRLTVT.